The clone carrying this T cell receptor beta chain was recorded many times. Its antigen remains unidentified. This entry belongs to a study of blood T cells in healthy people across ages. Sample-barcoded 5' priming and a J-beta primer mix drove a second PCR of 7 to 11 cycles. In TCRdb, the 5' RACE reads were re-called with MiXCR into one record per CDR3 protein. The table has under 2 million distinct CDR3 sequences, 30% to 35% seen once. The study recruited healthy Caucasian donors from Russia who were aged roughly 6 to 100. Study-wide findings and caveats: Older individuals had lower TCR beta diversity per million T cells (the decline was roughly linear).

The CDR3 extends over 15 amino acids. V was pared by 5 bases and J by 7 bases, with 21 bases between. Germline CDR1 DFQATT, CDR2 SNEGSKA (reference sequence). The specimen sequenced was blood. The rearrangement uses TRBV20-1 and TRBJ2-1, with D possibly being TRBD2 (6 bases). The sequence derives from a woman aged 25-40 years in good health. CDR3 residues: CSAGDRDSPLNEQFF. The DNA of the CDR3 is TGCAGTGCTGGGGACCGGGACTCCCCTCTAAATGAGCAGTTCTTC.